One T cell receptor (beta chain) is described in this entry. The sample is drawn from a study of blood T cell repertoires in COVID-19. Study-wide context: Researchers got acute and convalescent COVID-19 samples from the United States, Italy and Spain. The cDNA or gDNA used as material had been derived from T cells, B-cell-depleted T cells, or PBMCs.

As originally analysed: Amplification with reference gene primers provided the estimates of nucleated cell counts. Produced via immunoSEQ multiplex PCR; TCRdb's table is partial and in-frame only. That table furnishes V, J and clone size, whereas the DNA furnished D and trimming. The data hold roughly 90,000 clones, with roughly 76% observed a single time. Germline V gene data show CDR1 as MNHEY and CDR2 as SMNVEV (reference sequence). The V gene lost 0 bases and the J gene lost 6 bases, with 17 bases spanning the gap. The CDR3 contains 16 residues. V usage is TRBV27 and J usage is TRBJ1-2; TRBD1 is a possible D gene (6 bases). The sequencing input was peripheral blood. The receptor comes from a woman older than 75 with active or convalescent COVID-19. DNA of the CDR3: TGTGCCAGCAGTTTATCTTACAGGGCAAACACAAATGGCTACACCTTC. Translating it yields CASSLSYRANTNGYTF.